These 17 T cell receptor beta chains were all obtained from the same sample, sequenced in a study of cytomegalovirus exposure and HLA in healthy donors (dated by TCRdb to the late 2010s). The library was built by means of the immunoSEQ multiplex PCR assay. For the multiplex PCR, a mixture combining 60 forward primers for TCR Vbeta segments and 13 reverse primers for TCR Jbeta segments was used. The immuneACCESS repertoire file appears here via TCRdb, limited to in-frame rearrangements. These files lack a portion of the clones; in checked studies, under half of the deficit traces to unresolved V genes, and the cause of the others is not known. This sample lists about 89,000 clones; over 8% were detected once. The ten largest clones take up about 5% of the sample. The specimen sequenced was PBMCs. These receptors were collected from a man in his forties or fifties in good health and CMV-seropositive.

The rearrangement uses TRBV6-5 and TRBJ1-2, with D tentatively TRBD1 (5 bases). The germline V and J ends were trimmed by 7 bases and 0 bases, with 6 bases remaining between them. This CDR3 contains 12 residues. From germline, CDR1 is MNHEY and CDR2 SVGAGI. In DNA form, the CDR3 reads TGTGCCAGCAAGACAGCTAACTATGGCTACACCTTC. Translated, it gives CASKTANYGYTF.

This chain connects TRBV9 to TRBJ1-1; D is undetermined. The CDR3 length is 15 residues. V lost 0 bases and J lost 4, with 13 bases in between. Germline assignment: CDR1 SGDLS and CDR2 YYNGEE. The DNA for the CDR3 is TGTGCCAGCAGCGTAGGACTAACCGCGGGCACTGAAGCTTTCTTT. Its protein product is CASSVGLTAGTEAFF.

This clone was seen a few times. This rearrangement joins TRBV5-1 to TRBJ2-3; TRBD1 agrees at 7 bases. CDR3 size: 16 residues. CDR1 is SGHRS, CDR2 YFSETQ, per germline. Trimming removed 0 bases from V and 0 bases from J; junction bases left unmatched: 4. CDR3 in amino acids: CASSLARDSSTDTQYF. Here the CDR3 DNA reads TGCGCCAGCAGCTTGGCCCGGGACAGCAGCACAGATACGCAGTATTTT.

There are a few counts of this clone. V is TRBV7-3 and J is TRBJ2-1, with D possibly matching TRBD2 (5 bases). Germline V gives CDR1 SGHTA, CDR2 FQGTGA. V lost 2 bases to trimming and J lost 5 bases, with 7 bases between them. This CDR3 spans 13 amino acids. In DNA, the CDR3 is TGTGCCAGCAGCTTACGACTACACAATGAGCAGTTCTTC. Amino acid sequence: CASSLRLHNEQFF.

The V call is TRBV7-3, the J call TRBJ2-7; TRBD1 matches 9 bases. Germline lookup yields CDR1 SGHTA and CDR2 FQGTGA. Unmatched junction bases numbered 17, after V lost 5 bases and J lost 6 bases. This CDR3 has 17 amino acids. CDR3 protein: CASSPGQGPFGDLEQYF. The DNA of the CDR3 is TGTGCCAGCAGCCCTGGACAGGGGCCATTTGGGGATCTCGAGCAGTACTTC. The full variable domain, completed using reference TRBV7-3 and TRBJ2-7, is GAGVSQTPSNKVTEKGKYVELRCDPISGHTALYWYRQSLGQGPEFLIYFQGTGAADDSGLPNDRFFAVRPEGSVSTLKIQRTERGDSAVYLCASSPGQGPFGDLEQYFGPGTRLTVT.

This clone has only a few counts. The chain joins TRBV5-1 to TRBJ1-2, with 9 positions matching TRBD1. Trimming took 3 bases from V and 0 from J; bases not matched to a gene: 3. CDR1 SGHRS and CDR2 YFSETQ come from the germline V gene. The CDR3 has 15 amino acids. The chain's CDR3 is CASSSGQGPNYGYTF. CDR3 bases: TGCGCCAGCAGCTCGGGACAGGGCCCTAACTATGGCTACACCTTC.

The chain recombines TRBV14 with TRBJ2-5, with 9 bases fitting TRBD2. The CDR3 length is 13 residues. Germline V gene data show CDR1 as SGHDN and CDR2 as FVKESK. J lost 4 bases, V lost 4 bases, and 1 base had no gene match. The CDR3 DNA follows: TGTGCCAGCAGCCGGGGACTAGCAGAGACCCAGTACTTC. It codes for CASSRGLAETQYF.

This clone has at least ten counts. The rearrangement joins TRBV6-1 to TRBJ2-2; D may be TRBD1 (6 bases). Trimming took 2 bases from V and 5 from J, leaving 12 bases between them. Germline CDR1 and CDR2: MNHNS and SASEGT. The CDR3 extends over 15 amino acids. CDR3 residues: CASSEKQGYTGELFF. DNA of the CDR3: TGTGCCAGCAGTGAAAAACAGGGTTATACCGGGGAGCTGTTTTTT.

The rearrangement uses TRBV29-1 and TRBJ1-1; D might be TRBD1 (5 bases). Trimming shortened V by 5 bases and J by 3 bases, and 10 bases separated the two germline ends. The CDR3 covers 12 residues. CDR1 is SQVTM, CDR2 ANQGSEA, per germline. In DNA form, the CDR3 reads TGCAGCGTTTGGGGCAGGGACACTGAAGCTTTCTTT. This encodes CSVWGRDTEAFF.

The chain joins TRBV6-1 to TRBJ2-4; no clear D. CDR1 is MNHNS and CDR2 is SASEGT in the germline V gene. Trimming took 8 bases from V and 1 from J, leaving 12 bases between them. This CDR3 has 14 residues. CDR3 protein: CASSFSSAKNIQYF. CDR3 DNA sequence: TGTGCCAGCTCCTTCTCTTCGGCCAAAAACATTCAGTACTTC.

This rearrangement joins TRBV11-3 to TRBJ2-7; 8 bases are shared with TRBD2. The V and J ends lost 3 bases and 3 bases, in that order; junction bases with no gene match: 7. This CDR3 contains 15 residues. Germline CDR1 SGHNT, CDR2 YENEEA. This CDR3 reads CASSFRSGANYEQYF. The CDR3 DNA is TGTGCCAGCAGCTTTCGTAGCGGGGCCAACTACGAGCAGTACTTC. Full variable domain (rest looked up from reference TRBV11-3 and TRBJ2-7): EAGVVQSPRYKIIEKKQPVAFWCNPISGHNTLYWYLQNLGQGPELLIRYENEEAVDDSQLPKDRFSAERLKGVDSTLKIQPAELGDSAVYLCASSFRSGANYEQYFGPGTRLTVT.

This clone was seen only a few times. V and J are TRBV18 and TRBJ1-1; no definite D call. V lost 3 bases and J 1 base, leaving 9 bases between the germline ends. The CDR3 has 14 residues. Germline V gene lookup returns CDR1 KGHSH and CDR2 LQKENI. In DNA, the CDR3 is TGTGCCAGCTCACCGGTCACACCGAACACTGAAGCTTTCTTT. As protein: CASSPVTPNTEAFF.

This clone was seen a handful of times. The chain recombines TRBV7-8 with TRBJ2-7, with TRBD1 matching over 7 bases. This CDR3 has 15 amino acids. Germline values: CDR1 SGHVS, CDR2 FQNEAQ. V dropped 0 bases and J dropped 1; count of bases not matched to a gene: 3. CDR3 sequence (DNA): TGTGCCAGCAGCTTAGCTCCGGGACAGTCCTACGAGCAGTACTTC. It yields the protein CASSLAPGQSYEQYF.

A few counts support this clone. V gene TRBV27 combines with J gene TRBJ2-1; 14 nucleotides align to TRBD2. V lost 6 bases and J lost 3; bases outside the gene matches: 13. The CDR3 runs to 19 residues. Per germline, CDR1 MNHEY and CDR2 SMNVEV (reference sequence). For the CDR3, the DNA is TGTGCCAGCAGCTCCCCCACGGGGACTAGCGGGAGAAGCTACAATGAGCAGTTCTTC. Amino acid sequence: CASSSPTGTSGRSYNEQFF.

This clone occurred a few times. V is TRBV28 and J is TRBJ1-5; 7 positions agree with TRBD1. The trim removed 7 bases at V and 5 bases at J, leaving 8 bases unmatched. This CDR3 spans 14 amino acids. Per germline, CDR1 MDHEN and CDR2 SYDVKM. CDR3 sequence reads: CASNRGQVYQPQHF. CDR3 bases: TGTGCCAGCAACCGAGGACAGGTCTATCAGCCCCAGCATTTT. Based on the CDR3 plus reference TRBV28 and TRBJ1-5, the full variable domain is DVKVTQSSRYLVKRTGEKVFLECVQDMDHENMFWYRQDPGLGLRLIYFSYDVKMKEKGDIPEGYSVSREKKERFSLILESASTNQTSMYLCASNRGQVYQPQHFGDGTRLSIL.

This clone was recorded a few times. This chain uses TRBV5-1 with TRBJ1-2; 11 bases line up with TRBD1. Germline CDR1 is SGHRS and CDR2 is YFSETQ. J was trimmed by 6 bases and V by 3 bases; bases with no gene match: 1. This CDR3 region has 13 residues. CDR3 loop: CASSWTGGDGYTF. The DNA of the CDR3 is TGCGCCAGCAGCTGGACAGGGGGCGATGGCTACACCTTC.

This clone appeared a few times. V and J are TRBV7-3 and TRBJ2-5; 8 positions agree with TRBD2. V gave up 5 bases and J gave up 5 bases; unmatched junction bases: 4. The CDR3 is made up of 13 amino acids. CDR1 and CDR2 from the germline V gene are SGHTA and FQGTGA. This CDR3 is CASSRGLAETQYF. CDR3 DNA: TGTGCCAGCAGCCGCGGACTAGCTGAGACCCAGTACTTC.